These 28 T cell receptor beta chains originate from one sample sequenced in a study of T cell responses to AZD1222 COVID-19 vaccine. Generated by immunoSEQ multiplex PCR, the TCRdb table keeps only in-frame clones and is missing some. Among some 120,000 clones listed, over 75% were seen once. The material sequenced was peripheral blood, taken 28 days after the second AZD1222 dose. The receptors derive from an adult who received the AZD1222 COVID-19 vaccine.

The J gene is TRBJ1-6, the V gene TRBV5-1; D is perhaps TRBD1 (5 bases). Germline V gene lookup returns CDR1 SGHRS and CDR2 YFSETQ. V dropped 3 bases and J dropped 3 bases, with 13 bases sitting between them. CDR3 size: 16 residues. The CDR3 nucleotides are TGCGCCAGCAGCTCCGGAGGGACTGGCTATAATTCACCCCTCCACTTT. Translating gives CASSSGGTGYNSPLHF.

The V gene is TRBV9, the J gene TRBJ2-7, with 8 bases that match TRBD1. The CDR3 extends over 13 amino acids. Germline V gives CDR1 SGDLS, CDR2 YYNGEE. V gave up 3 bases and J gave up 5 bases; unmatched junction bases: 4. In nucleotides, the CDR3 is TGTGCCAGCAGCGCTCAGGGGGCGGACGAGCAGTACTTC. This gives the protein CASSAQGADEQYF.

The chain joins TRBV20-1 to TRBJ1-2, with D perhaps matching TRBD1 (5 bases). The CDR3 runs 13 residues. From germline, CDR1 is DFQATT and CDR2 SNEGSKA (reference sequence). V lost 3 bases, J lost 2 bases, and 10 bases lay in between. CDR3 DNA: TGCAGTGCTAGTAAAGGGACCAACTATGGCTACACCTTC. It specifies CSASKGTNYGYTF.

The chain carries TRBV18 and TRBJ1-5, with no clear D. V lost 4 bases, J lost 0 bases, and 7 bases lay in between. This CDR3 is 14 amino acids long. Germline V gene data show CDR1 as KGHSH and CDR2 as LQKENI. The chain's CDR3 is CASSRTISNQPQHF. Written as DNA, the CDR3 is TGTGCCAGCTCACGGACGATTAGCAATCAGCCCCAGCATTTT.

The chain recombines TRBV4-1 with TRBJ1-2, with D hard to call. CDR1 is MGHRA, CDR2 YSYEKL, per germline. The germline V and J ends were trimmed by 3 bases and 0 bases, with 8 bases remaining between them. The CDR3 length is 14 residues. The CDR3 coding sequence is TGCGCCAGCAGCCAGCGTGAAACTAACTATGGCTACACCTTC. Protein product: CASSQRETNYGYTF.

The chain recombines TRBV18 with TRBJ1-6, with no clear D. V lost 3 bases, J lost 7 bases, and 7 bases lay in between. The CDR3 totals 13 residues. Germline loops: CDR1 KGHSH, CDR2 LQKENI. The DNA for the CDR3 is TGTGCCAGCTCACCCGCGGAGAATTCACCCCTCCACTTT. This codes for CASSPAENSPLHF.

The chain is built from TRBV21-1 and TRBJ2-1; the tabulated D call, TRBD1, remains unverified against the DNA. TRBV21-1 represents a pseudogene. The length of the CDR3 is 17 residues. This CDR3 reads CASSLIQGKGSYNEQFF. The CDR3 DNA is TGTGCCAGCAGCCTAATACAGGGGAAAGGCTCCTACAATGAGCAGTTCTTC.

In its sample, this clone was seen once. V usage is TRBV18 and J usage is TRBJ1-1, with TRBD1 identical over 8 bases. The CDR3 is made up of 15 amino acids. Germline V gene sequence: CDR1 KGHSH, CDR2 LQKENI. V dropped 2 bases and J dropped 1; count of bases not matched to a gene: 3. The CDR3 bases are TGTGCCAGCTCACCAGTCGGGACAGGGAACACTGAAGCTTTCTTT. This codes for CASSPVGTGNTEAFF.

The chain employs TRBV7-2 and TRBJ1-5; tentative D call: TRBD1 (5 bases). Germline V gives CDR1 SGHTA, CDR2 FQGNSA. Trimming removed 4 bases from V and 6 bases from J, with 16 bases in between. The CDR3 loop spans 15 amino acids. The CDR3 nucleotides are TGTGCCAGCAGCTATAGCGGGGGGTCGGCTCAGCCCCAGCATTTT. Amino acid sequence: CASSYSGGSAQPQHF.

The rearrangement links TRBV5-1 to TRBJ2-1, with D perhaps TRBD1 or TRBD2 (9 bases each). The CDR3 contains 20 residues. CDR1 and CDR2 from the germline V gene are SGHRS and YFSETQ. The V and J ends lost 2 bases and 7 bases respectively, with 31 bases between them. CDR3 amino acids: CASSLAGTGILGTSHNEQFF. The DNA of the CDR3 is TGCGCCAGCAGCTTAGCCGGGACAGGGATCTTGGGGACTAGCCATAATGAGCAGTTCTTC.

The chain links TRBV19 to TRBJ2-1; 12 positions agree with TRBD2. Germline V lookup: CDR1 LNHDA, CDR2 SQIVND (reference sequence). The CDR3 is 14 residues long. The trim removed 3 bases at V and 10 bases at J, leaving 4 bases unmatched. The CDR3 DNA reads as TGTGCCAGTAGTATCCTAGCGGGGGGGCACGAGCAGTTCTTC. Residues: CASSILAGGHEQFF.

This chain joins TRBV18 and TRBJ1-5; possibly TRBD1 for D (5 bases). The CDR3 contains 17 residues. In germline, CDR1 is KGHSH, CDR2 LQKENI. Trimming pared 2 bases from V and 7 bases from J, leaving 21 bases between. The CDR3 coding sequence is TGTGCCAGCTCACCAAGTGTCGGCAGGGCGTCGGGGCAGCCCCAGCATTTT. It specifies CASSPSVGRASGQPQHF.

This chain links TRBV15 with TRBJ2-7; D is ambiguous. The CDR3 sequence is 11 residues long. Trimming removed 9 bases from V and 3 bases from J, with 9 bases in between. Germline V CDR1 and CDR2: LNHNV, YYDKDF (reference sequence). The CDR3 DNA reads TGTGCCACTGCCCACAACTACGAGCAGTACTTC. Residues: CATAHNYEQYF. Full variable domain (outside the CDR3, taken from reference TRBV15 and TRBJ2-7): DAMVIQNPRYQVTQFGKPVTLSCSQTLNHNVMYWYQQKSSQAPKLLFHYYDKDFNNEADTPDNFQSRRPNTSFCFLDIRSPGLGDTAMYLCATAHNYEQYFGPGTRLTVT.

The chain carries TRBV5-6 and TRBJ2-5; 10 bases match TRBD2. CDR1 and CDR2 from the germline V gene are SGHDT and YYEEEE. Germline trimming cut 4 bases from V and 1 base from J; bases unmatched to any gene: 4. There are 15 residues in the CDR3. The CDR3 nucleotides read TGTGCCAGCAGCAAGGGACTAGCGTTCCAAGAGACCCAGTACTTC. Protein sequence: CASSKGLAFQETQYF.

The chain couples TRBV28 to TRBJ2-3, with D perhaps TRBD2 (6 bases). The CDR3 runs to 16 residues. Germline V gene data show CDR1 as MDHEN and CDR2 as SYDVKM. V was clipped by 1 base and J by 0 bases, with 11 bases between them. CDR3 coding DNA: TGTGCCAGCAGTTTATTTGGCGGGGCGAGCACAGATACGCAGTATTTT. This sequence encodes CASSLFGGASTDTQYF. Supplemented by reference TRBV28 and TRBJ2-3, the full variable domain reads DVKVTQSSRYLVKRTGEKVFLECVQDMDHENMFWYRQDPGLGLRLIYFSYDVKMKEKGDIPEGYSVSREKKERFSLILESASTNQTSMYLCASSLFGGASTDTQYFGPGTRLTVL.

This clone was detected only once. V usage is TRBV9 and J usage is TRBJ1-2; D not certain. The germline V gene encodes CDR1 SGDLS and CDR2 YYNGEE. The CDR3 is 13 amino acids. The V gene lost 4 bases and the J gene lost 6 bases, with 13 bases spanning the gap. In DNA form, the CDR3 reads TGTGCCAGCAGCTCCCGGGATCGGGATGGCTACACCTTC. The encoded protein is CASSSRDRDGYTF.

V and J are TRBV5-5 and TRBJ2-3; D possibly corresponds to TRBD1 (7 bases). This CDR3 is built from 15 residues. The germline CDR1 and CDR2 sequences are SGHKS and YYEKEE (reference sequence). The ends were cut back, 4 bases at V and 0 bases at J, with 12 bases in the middle. CDR3 sequence: CASSKEGASTDTQYF. The CDR3 coding sequence is TGTGCCAGCAGCAAGGAGGGGGCTAGCACAGATACGCAGTATTTT. Full variable domain (rest looked up from reference TRBV5-5 and TRBJ2-3): DAGVTQSPTHLIKTRGQQVTLRCSPISGHKSVSWYQQVLGQGPQFIFQYYEKEERGRGNFPDRFSARQFPNYSSELNVNALLLGDSALYLCASSKEGASTDTQYFGPGTRLTVL.

This clone has just one count. This same CDR3 is encoded by further DNA sequences in the sample. The chain employs TRBV5-1 and TRBJ1-5; D gene unclear. Germline assignment: CDR1 SGHRS and CDR2 YFSETQ. The V gene lost 0 bases and the J gene lost 4 bases, with 5 bases spanning the gap. There are 13 residues in the CDR3. CDR3 nucleotide sequence: TGCGCCAGCAGCTTGGATGGGAATCAGCCCCAGCATTTT. Protein product: CASSLDGNQPQHF.

The CDR3 reads CAIGTGQGFVEPQHF. Here the CDR3 DNA reads TGTGCCATCGGGACGGGACAGGGGTTTGTGGAGCCCCAGCATTTT. J is TRBJ1-5 and V is TRBV10-3; 10 nucleotides agree with TRBD1. The V and J ends lost 8 bases and 8 bases, in that order; junction bases with no gene match: 12. In germline, CDR1 is ENHRY, CDR2 SYGVKD. The CDR3 is 15 residues long.

This clone was recorded only once. The CDR3 protein is CASTPTDGNTIYF. CDR3 in DNA: TGTGCCAGCACTCCGACAGACGGAAACACCATATATTTT. The V call is TRBV12-3 or TRBV12-4, the J call TRBJ1-3, with D possibly TRBD1 on 5 matching bases. The CDR3 loop spans 13 amino acids. V was shortened by 7 bases and J by 4 bases, with 11 bases between the two germline ends.

The gene calls are TRBV12-3 or TRBV12-4 and TRBJ1-1, with D perhaps matching TRBD1 (5 bases). V was pared by 8 bases and J by 5 bases, with 9 bases between. This CDR3 has 11 residues. The CDR3 here is CASFRGTEAFF. The CDR3 DNA is TGTGCCAGCTTTCGGGGGACTGAAGCTTTCTTT.

CDR3 DNA: TGTGCCAGCAGTCAGACCTATGGCGCTGGAAACACCATATATTTT. It codes for CASSQTYGAGNTIYF. The rearrangement joins TRBV6-5 to TRBJ1-3; unclear D gene. This CDR3 spans 15 amino acids. Between the trimmed V and J ends, which lost 5 bases and 2 bases, there was a span of 13 bases. Germline CDR1 is MNHEY and CDR2 is SVGAGI.

The chain combines TRBV18 with TRBJ1-1, with D possibly being TRBD1 (5 bases). CDR3 length equals 15 residues. Germline CDR1 KGHSH, CDR2 LQKENI. The V gene lost 0 bases and the J gene lost 2 bases, with 10 bases spanning the gap. CDR3 in DNA: TGTGCCAGCTCACCACCAGGGACTGCCAACACTGAAGCTTTCTTT. Translating it yields CASSPPGTANTEAFF. The full variable domain, its missing parts supplied by reference TRBV18 and TRBJ1-1, is NAGVMQNPRHLVRRRGQEARLRCSPMKGHSHVYWYRQLPEEGLKFMVYLQKENIIDESGMPKERFSAEFPKEGPSILRIQQVVRGDSAAYFCASSPPGTANTEAFFGQGTRLTVV.

The rearrangement uses TRBV29-1 and TRBJ1-2; no reliable D call. V lost 2 bases, J lost 6 bases, and 10 bases lay in between. The germline V gene has CDR1 SQVTM and CDR2 ANQGSEA. This CDR3 has 12 residues. The CDR3 DNA reads TGCAGCGTTGAAAGACTACCCGATGGCTACACCTTC. Amino acid sequence: CSVERLPDGYTF.

Here the CDR3 reads CASSARRVGEQFF. DNA of the CDR3: TGTGCCAGTAGTGCCCGGAGGGTGGGTGAGCAGTTCTTC. This chain connects TRBV19 to TRBJ2-1; tentatively, D is TRBD2 (6 bases). Per germline, CDR1 LNHDA and CDR2 SQIVND (reference sequence). Trimming removed 5 bases from V and 9 bases from J, with 14 bases in between. CDR3 length: 13 amino acids.

The chain uses TRBV7-9 and TRBJ1-2, with D possibly matching TRBD1 (5 bases). The length of the CDR3 is 16 residues. Germline lookup yields CDR1 SEHNR and CDR2 FQNEAQ (reference sequence). V was pared by 1 base and J by 6 bases, with 18 bases between. As DNA, the CDR3 is TGTGCCAGCAGCTTAGGTGGCAGGGACCCTTATCATGGCTACACCTTC. It is translated as CASSLGGRDPYHGYTF.

The chain is built from TRBV7-9 and TRBJ1-5; no firm D call. Germline CDR1 is SEHNR and CDR2 is FQNEAQ (reference sequence). The CDR3 is made up of 13 amino acids. Trimming removed 5 bases from V and 5 bases from J, with 10 bases in between. In DNA, the CDR3 is TGTGCCAGCAGCCTGGACGGATATCAGCCCCAGCATTTT. Its protein product is CASSLDGYQPQHF.

The chain has TRBV5-1 and TRBJ2-3, with D possibly matching TRBD2 (6 bases). Between the trimmed V and J ends, which lost 4 bases and 2 bases, there was a span of 17 bases. The CDR3 is 16 amino acids. The germline CDR1 and CDR2 sequences are SGHRS and YFSETQ. The CDR3 sequence: CASSPGVSGYTDTQYF. For the CDR3, the DNA is TGCGCCAGCAGCCCCGGGGTTAGCGGATACACAGATACGCAGTATTTT.